This TCR beta chain was sequenced during a study of cytomegalovirus exposure and HLA in healthy donors. Overall study findings and caveats: Follow-up analysis later connected one missense variant in DCLRE1C with trimming of TCR beta V- and J-genes. Later on, an analysis showed TCR association rates differing by HLA locus, with DRB1 the most and HLA-C the fewest.

Researchers ran the PCR with 60 Vbeta and 13 Jbeta primers. Authors' processing steps: Among the unique TCR beta chains that a later analysis counted, roughly 80 million in all, about 11 million were shared. Profiled with immunoSEQ multiplex PCR; TCRdb holds only in-frame clones, not every one. V and J calls and clone size are given by that table; D and trimming were obtained from the DNA. The sample shows some 100,000 clones, about 74% of them seen only once. The CDR3 length is 17 residues. The V end was cut by 0 bases, the J end by 3 bases, with 15 bases between. Per the germline V gene, CDR1 is LGHNT and CDR2 is FRNRAP. Sampled while nominally healthy, donors likely had unrecorded immune exposures. Turning to this clone: The antigen remains unidentified.

The receptor was isolated from a woman under 30 in good health and CMV-seropositive. This rearrangement joins TRBV12-5 to TRBJ2-1; tentatively, D is TRBD1 (6 bases). Sequencing was carried out using PBMCs. For the CDR3, the DNA is TGTGCTAGTGGTTTGGTAATGTGGGACACCTTCTACAATGAGCAGTTCTTC. This encodes CASGLVMWDTFYNEQFF.